The entry that follows covers one T cell receptor beta chain sequence. This sample is part of a study of T-cell reconstitution after alpha-beta-depleted transplantation in children. Unique molecular identifiers tagged the TCRbeta library. TCRdb called the PCR reads again in MiXCR, with one record for every CDR3 protein. Of just under 550,000 distinct CDR3 sequences in the sample, 15% to 20% are singletons; the top ten hold around 3.3%. The sequencing here drew on PBMCs from the stem cell graft donor, taken from the stem cell graft. The receptor was isolated from a human donor who donated a stem cell graft to a child with acute lymphoblastic leukemia.

Here the CDR3 DNA reads TGTGCCAGCAGCTTAGTGGGGGTTCTTGCTGAAGCTTTCTTT. Translation: CASSLVGVLAEAFF. V gene TRBV7-9 combines with J gene TRBJ1-1; weak D call: TRBD1 (5 bases). Germline values: CDR1 SEHNR, CDR2 FQNEAQ (reference sequence). The CDR3 runs to 14 residues. V was trimmed by 1 base and J by 6 bases, leaving 12 bases between them.